There are a few counts of the clone carrying this TCR beta chain. This specimen belongs to a study of T-cell memory formation after mild COVID-19. TCRdb recomputed calls from the 5' RACE reads with MiXCR, one row per CDR3 protein. The sample shows about 410,000 distinct CDR3 sequences, about a quarter of them seen only once. CDR3 size: 17 residues. Trimming left V 1 base short and J 1 base short, with 13 bases between. Germline V gene sequence: CDR1 SGHTA, CDR2 FQGTGA. J is TRBJ2-2 and V is TRBV7-3; D gene ambiguous. The clonotype comes from an adult woman who had mild COVID-19 (a few samples of this study predate the infection). Cell type and time point are not known. Sequences were obtained from PBMCs or a T cell subset sorted from them (not recorded which). CDR3 sequence (DNA): TGTGCCAGCAGCTTAAACGGCCCTCAGCTGAACACCGGGGAGCTGTTTTTT. It encodes CASSLNGPQLNTGELFF.